The 11 T cell receptor beta chains below all came from one sample that was sequenced in a study of cytomegalovirus exposure and HLA in healthy donors. Primers included in the PCR were 60 Vbeta and 13 Jbeta primers. Generated by immunoSEQ multiplex PCR, the TCRdb table keeps only in-frame clones and is missing some. The sample consists of 84,000 or so clones, roughly three quarters of them appearing once. The sequencing input was PBMCs. These receptors all come from a young man in good health and CMV-seronegative.

The chain employs TRBV6-5 and TRBJ2-3; D is perhaps TRBD1 (5 bases). V lost 6 bases to trimming and J lost 3 bases, with 13 bases between them. In germline, CDR1 is MNHEY, CDR2 SVGAGI. The CDR3 loop spans 14 amino acids. The CDR3 is CASSYQTETDTQYF. The CDR3 DNA follows: TGTGCCAGCAGCTACCAGACAGAAACAGATACGCAGTATTTT.

This clone was counted a single time. The rearrangement links TRBV29-1 to TRBJ1-2, with TRBD1 matching over 9 bases. The CDR3 contains 12 residues. Germline loops: CDR1 SQVTM, CDR2 ANQGSEA. Losses at the gene ends were 6 bases for V and 6 bases for J; bases not matched to a gene: 5. DNA for the CDR3: TGCAGCGTCTACGGGACAGGGCATGGCTACACCTTC. This codes for CSVYGTGHGYTF. The full variable domain, completed using reference TRBV29-1 and TRBJ1-2, is SAVISQKPSRDICQRGTSLTIQCQVDSQVTMMFWYRQQPGQSLTLIATANQGSEATYESGFVIDKFPISRPNLTFSTLTVSNMSPEDSSIYLCSVYGTGHGYTFGSGTRLTVV.

This clone was seen only a few times. The V call is TRBV7-8, the J call TRBJ1-6; the match to TRBD1 covers 7 bases. V lost 3 bases, J lost 11 bases, and 10 bases stayed unmatched. Germline values: CDR1 SGHVS, CDR2 FQNEAQ. This CDR3 spans 15 amino acids. The DNA for the CDR3 is TGTGCCAGCAGCTTTAGGGGCACTCAGGGGGCACCCCTCCACTTT. It specifies CASSFRGTQGAPLHF.

The gene calls are TRBV7-9 and TRBJ2-3; 11 positions agree with TRBD2. The CDR3 extends over 16 amino acids. CDR1 is SEHNR, CDR2 FQNEAQ, per germline (reference sequence). V gave up 5 bases and J gave up 2 bases; unmatched junction bases: 6. In DNA, the CDR3 is TGTGCCAGCAGCCGGGGACTAGCGGAACTCACAGATACGCAGTATTTT. It encodes CASSRGLAELTDTQYF. Combining the CDR3 with reference TRBV7-9 and TRBJ2-3 gives the whole variable domain DTGVSQNPRHKITKRGQNVTFRCDPISEHNRLYWYRQTLGQGPEFLTYFQNEAQLEKSRLLSDRFSAERPKGSFSTLEIQRTEQGDSAMYLCASSRGLAELTDTQYFGPGTRLTVL.

In its sample, this clone was seen a few times. V usage is TRBV9 and J usage is TRBJ2-1, with unresolved D. V was trimmed by 4 bases and J by 6 bases, leaving 11 bases between them. The CDR3 has 13 residues. Germline CDR1 reads SGDLS; CDR2 reads YYNGEE. In DNA, the CDR3 is TGTGCCAGCAGCCCGAGTTTGGTCAATGAGCAGTTCTTC. It encodes CASSPSLVNEQFF.

This chain connects TRBV5-6 to TRBJ2-6; 7 bases map to TRBD2. The V segment lost 0 bases and the J segment 11 bases; nucleotides outside the gene matches: 11. The CDR3 has 16 residues. Per germline, CDR1 SGHDT and CDR2 YYEEEE. The CDR3 bases are TGTGCCAGCAGCTTGGTCGTCACTAGCGCCCCACACGTCCTGACTTTC. This encodes CASSLVVTSAPHVLTF.

The J gene is TRBJ2-5, the V gene TRBV18, with D hard to call. V shed 5 bases and J shed 2 bases, with 3 bases lying between them. There are 11 residues in the CDR3. Germline CDR1 and CDR2: KGHSH and LQKENI. CDR3 nucleotide sequence: TGTGCCAGCTCATCGCAAGAGACCCAGTACTTC. This gives the protein CASSSQETQYF.

This clone was seen a few times. The rearrangement uses TRBV5-1 and TRBJ2-6, with D perhaps matching TRBD2 (5 bases). The CDR3 runs to 14 residues. Trimming took off 7 bases at V and 2 bases at J, with 10 bases between the two ends. The germline V gene encodes CDR1 SGHRS and CDR2 YFSETQ. CDR3 nucleotides: TGCGCCAGCGGGAGATCTACTGGGGCCAACGTCCTGACTTTC. Protein product: CASGRSTGANVLTF.

The CDR3 bases are TGTGCCACCCTTAACACGGAGGGATCTGGAAACACCATATATTTT. Its translation is CATLNTEGSGNTIYF. The rearrangement uses TRBV10-3 and TRBJ1-3; no clear D gene. V shed 10 bases and J shed 1 base, with 17 bases lying between them. Germline CDR1 is ENHRY and CDR2 is SYGVKD. The CDR3 contains 15 residues.

This sequence joins TRBV28 and TRBJ2-3; D remains ambiguous. The V and J ends lost 7 bases and 2 bases respectively, with 7 bases between them. The CDR3 runs 12 residues. CDR1 and CDR2 (germline): MDHEN, SYDVKM. The CDR3 coding sequence is TGTGCCAGCACCGACTCCACAGATACGCAGTATTTT. Its translation is CASTDSTDTQYF.

The chain joins TRBV28 to TRBJ1-6; D not resolved. CDR3 length: 14 amino acids. With 5 bases removed from V and 4 bases from J, the gap between germline ends came to 9 bases. Germline assignment: CDR1 MDHEN and CDR2 SYDVKM. The CDR3 sequence: CASSGRLYNSPLHF. The CDR3, as DNA: TGTGCCAGCAGTGGCAGATTATATAATTCACCCCTCCACTTT. The full variable domain, in which reference TRBV28 and TRBJ1-6 provide the parts outside the CDR3, is DVKVTQSSRYLVKRTGEKVFLECVQDMDHENMFWYRQDPGLGLRLIYFSYDVKMKEKGDIPEGYSVSREKKERFSLILESASTNQTSMYLCASSGRLYNSPLHFGNGTRLTVT.